In its sample, the clone carrying this T cell receptor beta chain was seen a few times. Only in-frame clones appear in the TCRdb table, and some are missing; sequencing was by immunoSEQ multiplex PCR. The table records approximately 180,000 clones, over 75% of them present only once. This sample was included in a study of blood T cell repertoires in COVID-19. This CDR3 region has 15 residues. V was pared by 5 bases and J by 5 bases, with 6 bases of the junction left unmatched. Looked up from germline, CDR1 is LGHNT and CDR2 is FRNRAP. Source material: peripheral blood. The V gene is TRBV12-5, the J gene TRBJ2-3; 11 bases align to TRBD1. The TCR sequence derives from a woman in her seventies with acute or convalescent COVID-19. The CDR3 region is CASGGQGAGGDTQYF. The CDR3 bases are TGTGCTAGTGGTGGACAGGGGGCGGGAGGAGATACGCAGTATTTT.